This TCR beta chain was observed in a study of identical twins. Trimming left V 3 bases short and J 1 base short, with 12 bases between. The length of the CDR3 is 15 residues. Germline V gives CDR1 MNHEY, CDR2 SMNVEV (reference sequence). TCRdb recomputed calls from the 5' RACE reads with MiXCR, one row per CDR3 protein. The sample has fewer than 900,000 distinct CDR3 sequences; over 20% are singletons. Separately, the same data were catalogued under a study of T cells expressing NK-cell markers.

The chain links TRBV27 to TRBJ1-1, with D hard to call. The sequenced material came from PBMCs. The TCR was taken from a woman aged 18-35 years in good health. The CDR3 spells CASSLRSIKNTEAFF. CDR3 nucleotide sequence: TGTGCCAGCAGTTTGAGGTCAATCAAGAACACTGAAGCTTTCTTT.